This TCR beta chain derives from a study of T cell responses to AZD1222 COVID-19 vaccine. TCRdb's table, derived via immunoSEQ multiplex PCR, lists solely in-frame clones and lacks some. The data contain about 150,000 clones, roughly 90% of them singletons. This clone showed up just a few times. The antigen is not known. Whole-study findings and limits: Clonal diversity was possibly underestimated; the donors were predominantly white British and more often female. Across spike, vaccine-associated CD4 TCRs were found, dominant at 160-218 and 743-854. Recipients of AZD1222 seropositive at baseline numbered only 6 or 7.

This specimen was peripheral blood, taken on day 0 of AZD1222 vaccination. The sequence came from an adult in good health.

DNA of the CDR3: TGTGCCAGCAGTGAAGCCGGGACAGCGAATGAAGCTTTCTTT. This codes for CASSEAGTANEAFF. The chain joins TRBV6-1 to TRBJ1-1; 7 nucleotides match TRBD1. This CDR3 has 14 amino acids. Trimming cost V 0 bases and J 7 bases; bases outside gene matches: 5. Germline CDR1 is MNHNS and CDR2 is SASEGT.